The clone carrying this T cell receptor beta chain was seen a handful of times. TCRdb analysed the 5' RACE reads with MiXCR anew, one entry per CDR3 protein. The sample yields fewer than 90,000 distinct CDR3 sequences, 7.1% seen once. This sample was taken from a study of T cells after yellow fever vaccination. Germline V gene sequence: CDR1 SGHVS, CDR2 FQNEAQ. V shed 5 bases, J shed 7 bases, and the junction held 12 bases outside the gene matches. CDR3 size: 16 residues. Sequenced material: CD8+ T cells sorted from PBMCs, taken 5 days after the first yellow fever vaccination. The rearrangement uses TRBV7-8 and TRBJ1-5, with 9 bases matching TRBD1. The TCR was taken from a man between 18 and 29 years old who received the YFV17D yellow fever vaccine. CDR3 coding DNA: TGTGCCAGCAGCCCTTTGGGACAGGGAGTAAGCCAGCCCCAGCATTTT. This encodes CASSPLGQGVSQPQHF.